This T cell receptor (beta chain) was profiled in a study of post-analysis software for immune sequencing data (dated by TCRdb to between 2015 and 2016). About the investigation overall: Relapsing-remitting, secondary progressive and progressive-relapsing multiple sclerosis were recorded as disease courses, and subtype annotation was lacking for some patients. Patient repertoires were compared against roughly 12 previously published healthy control repertoires from donors aged about 6 to 27 years. A subset of samples was prepared in parallel using single-end sample barcoding, then pooled and co-amplified after Illumina adapter ligation. Results and caveats for the whole study, not just this receptor: Strong co-clustering of samples prepared in the same batch was shown by direct clustering with F measure, prompting a batch-effect correction. A handful of TRBV segments, including TRBV5-6, TRBV5-1 and TRBV20-1, were significantly more frequent in patients than controls. The multiple sclerosis patient group was slightly younger than the control group. Normalized Chao1 diversity was significantly lower in multiple sclerosis patients than controls, suggesting substantial peripheral T-cell clonal expansion.

This clonotype has a handful of counts. Its antigen remains unidentified. The input lacks base qualities; no much larger clone sits a single base away. The germline V gene supplies CDR1 MNHEY and CDR2 SVGAGI. Taken from cysteine to phenylalanine, the CDR3 has 16 residues. CDR3 DNA only is kept here, 48 bases in frame from base 1. The germline V end is reduced by 2 bases and the J end by 2 bases; junction bases left unmatched: 7. The library came from PCR. Sequencing took place on an Illumina HiSeq 2500. To reduce PCR and sequencing biases, unique molecular identifiers were built into the TCR beta cDNA libraries. Per 1 to 10 million input T cells, 500,000 or so cDNA molecules were obtained, such that each molecule approximated one T cell. The patient libraries were prepared and sequenced using the same protocol as the earlier healthy control dataset. Samples belonging to the same batch were prepared together, multiplexed and sequenced on a shared HiSeq lane. On the study's bioinformatics: MIGEC was used to process the raw barcoded reads, and molecular identifier groups with only a single read were discarded before consensus assembly and CDR3 extraction. VDJtools was used for post-analysis of the clonotype tables, and diversity was normalized by down-sampling every dataset to the size of the smallest sample. In repertoire overlap clustering, CDR3 amino acid sequences, but not nucleotide sequences, were matched to correct batch-related cross-sample contamination. Through fastp at Q25 and MiXCR, TCRdb rebuilt clones from the public reads, retaining in-frame beta chains. All rows with the same CDR3 protein become a single entry with the most common DNA and genes. None of the V and J calls come from the authors' own analysis; TCRdb made them. This sample comprises roughly 730,000 distinct CDR3 sequences, roughly 27% of them detected only once. Around 0.6% of the sample goes to the ten largest clones.

TCR beta repertoires were profiled from peripheral blood of about a dozen young patients with multiple sclerosis to demonstrate the VDJtools post-analysis software. The multiple sclerosis patients were children and adolescents between about 6 and 15 years of age. Sequencing input: blood. Rearrangement joined TRBV6-5 to TRBJ2-5; 8 middle bases align to TRBD2. The source is a girl aged 5-17 years with multiple sclerosis. The nucleotides are TGTGCCAGCAGTTACCGGGAGGGACAAGATCAAGAGACCCAGTACTTC. Translated, it gives CASSYREGQDQETQYF.